The clone carrying this T cell receptor (beta chain) was seen only a few times. Its cognate antigen is unknown. The source of the sample is a study of T-cell memory formation after mild COVID-19. Whole-study results and caveats: In pre-infection memory, a portion of responding clones appeared, which suggested that cross-reactive memory joined.

This CDR3 contains 15 residues. Trimming pared 1 base from V and 0 bases from J, leaving 9 bases between. Germline CDR1 reads SGHTA; CDR2 reads FQGNSA. MiXCR was run by TCRdb on the 5' RACE reads, yielding one entry per CDR3 protein. The sample shows 250,000 to 300,000 distinct CDR3 sequences, approximately 15% of them seen only once. The sequenced sample was PBMCs or a T cell subset sorted from them (not recorded which). This chain links TRBV7-2 with TRBJ1-1; D is unclear. This TCR came from a man between 18 and 29 years old who had mild COVID-19 (a few samples of this study predate the infection). Cell type and time point are not known. CDR3 nucleotides: TGTGCCAGCAGCTTAGAATACGGGGTGAACACTGAAGCTTTCTTT. This codes for CASSLEYGVNTEAFF.